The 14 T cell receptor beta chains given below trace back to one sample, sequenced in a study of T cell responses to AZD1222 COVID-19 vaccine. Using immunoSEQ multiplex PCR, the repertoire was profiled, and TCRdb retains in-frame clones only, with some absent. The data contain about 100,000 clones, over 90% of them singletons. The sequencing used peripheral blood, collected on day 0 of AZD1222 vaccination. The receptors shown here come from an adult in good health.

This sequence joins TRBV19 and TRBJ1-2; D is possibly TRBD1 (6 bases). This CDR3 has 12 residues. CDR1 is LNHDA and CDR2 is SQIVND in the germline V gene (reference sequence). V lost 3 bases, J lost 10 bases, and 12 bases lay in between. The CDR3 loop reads CASSIPGADYTF. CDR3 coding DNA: TGTGCCAGTAGTATTCCAGGGGCTGACTACACCTTC.

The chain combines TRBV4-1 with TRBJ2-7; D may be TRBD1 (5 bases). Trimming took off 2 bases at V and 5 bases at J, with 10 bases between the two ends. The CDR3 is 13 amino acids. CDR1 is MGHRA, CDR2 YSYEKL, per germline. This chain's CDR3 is CASSQRRGNEQYF. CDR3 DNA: TGCGCCAGCAGCCAACGAAGGGGAAACGAGCAGTACTTC.

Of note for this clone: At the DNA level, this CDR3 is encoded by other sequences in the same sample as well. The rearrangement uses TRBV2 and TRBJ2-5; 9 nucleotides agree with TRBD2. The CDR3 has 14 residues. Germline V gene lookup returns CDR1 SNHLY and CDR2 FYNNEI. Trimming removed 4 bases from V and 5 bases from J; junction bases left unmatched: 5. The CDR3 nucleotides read TGTGCCAGCAGTGGGGGACTAGCCGGTGAGACCCAGTACTTC. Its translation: CASSGGLAGETQYF.

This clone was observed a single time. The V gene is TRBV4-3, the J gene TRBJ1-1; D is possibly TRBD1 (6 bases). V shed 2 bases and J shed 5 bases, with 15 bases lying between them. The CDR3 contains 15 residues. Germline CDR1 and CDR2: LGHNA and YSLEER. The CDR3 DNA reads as TGCGCCAGCAGCCAATCTGCACAGGGTGGGACTGAAGCTTTCTTT. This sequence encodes CASSQSAQGGTEAFF.

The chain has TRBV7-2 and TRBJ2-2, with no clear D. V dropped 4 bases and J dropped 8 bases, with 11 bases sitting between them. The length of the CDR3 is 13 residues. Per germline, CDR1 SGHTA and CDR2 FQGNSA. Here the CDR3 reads CASSSNVRGELFF. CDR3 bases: TGTGCCAGCAGCTCCAACGTGAGGGGGGAGCTGTTTTTT. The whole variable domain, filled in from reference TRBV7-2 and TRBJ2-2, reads GAGVSQSPSNKVTEKGKDVELRCDPISGHTALYWYRQSLGQGLEFLIYFQGNSAPDKSGLPSDRFSAERTGGSVSTLTIQRTQQEDSAVYLCASSSNVRGELFFGEGSRLTVL.

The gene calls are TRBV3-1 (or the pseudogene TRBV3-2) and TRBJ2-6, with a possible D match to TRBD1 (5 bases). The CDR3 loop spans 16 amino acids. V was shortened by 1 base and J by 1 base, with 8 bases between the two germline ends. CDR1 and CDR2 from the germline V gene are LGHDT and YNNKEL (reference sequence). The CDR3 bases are TGTGCCAGCAGCCAAGTGACAGCATCTGGGGCCAACGTCCTGACTTTC. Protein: CASSQVTASGANVLTF.

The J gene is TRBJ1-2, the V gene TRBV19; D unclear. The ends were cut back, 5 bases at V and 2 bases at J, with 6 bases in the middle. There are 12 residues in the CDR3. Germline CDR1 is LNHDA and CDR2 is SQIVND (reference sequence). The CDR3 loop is CASSQTNYGYTF. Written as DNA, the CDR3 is TGTGCCAGTAGTCAGACGAACTATGGCTACACCTTC. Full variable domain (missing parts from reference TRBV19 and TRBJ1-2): DGGITQSPKYLFRKEGQNVTLSCEQNLNHDAMYWYRQDPGQGLRLIYYSQIVNDFQKGDIAEGYSVSREKKESFPLTVTSAQKNPTAFYLCASSQTNYGYTFGSGTRLTVV.

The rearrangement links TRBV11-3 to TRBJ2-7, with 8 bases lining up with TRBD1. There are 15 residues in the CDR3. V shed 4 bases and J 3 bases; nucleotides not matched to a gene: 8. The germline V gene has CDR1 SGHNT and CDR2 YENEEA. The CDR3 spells CASSYGQGLNYEQYF. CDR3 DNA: TGTGCCAGCAGCTACGGACAGGGATTAAACTACGAGCAGTACTTC. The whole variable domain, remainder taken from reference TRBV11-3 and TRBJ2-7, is EAGVVQSPRYKIIEKKQPVAFWCNPISGHNTLYWYLQNLGQGPELLIRYENEEAVDDSQLPKDRFSAERLKGVDSTLKIQPAELGDSAVYLCASSYGQGLNYEQYFGPGTRLTVT.

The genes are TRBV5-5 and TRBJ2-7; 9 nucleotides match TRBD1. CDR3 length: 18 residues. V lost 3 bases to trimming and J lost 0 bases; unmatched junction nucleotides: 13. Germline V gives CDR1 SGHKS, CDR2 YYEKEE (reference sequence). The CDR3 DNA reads TGTGCCAGCAGCTCGCCGGGACAGGGTCCCTCTTCCTCCTACGAGCAGTACTTC. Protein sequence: CASSSPGQGPSSSYEQYF.

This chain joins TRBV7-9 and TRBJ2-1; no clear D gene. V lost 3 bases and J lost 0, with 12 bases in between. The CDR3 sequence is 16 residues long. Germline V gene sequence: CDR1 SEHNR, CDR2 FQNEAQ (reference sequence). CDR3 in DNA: TGTGCCAGCAGCTTCGTAGAAAAGAGCTCCTACAATGAGCAGTTCTTC. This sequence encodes CASSFVEKSSYNEQFF.

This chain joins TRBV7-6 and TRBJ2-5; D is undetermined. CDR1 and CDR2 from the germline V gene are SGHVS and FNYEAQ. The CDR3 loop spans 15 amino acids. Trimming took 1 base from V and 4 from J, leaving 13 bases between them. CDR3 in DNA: TGTGCCAGCAGCTTAGGTGTGAGCGCTCTAGAGACCCAGTACTTC. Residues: CASSLGVSALETQYF.

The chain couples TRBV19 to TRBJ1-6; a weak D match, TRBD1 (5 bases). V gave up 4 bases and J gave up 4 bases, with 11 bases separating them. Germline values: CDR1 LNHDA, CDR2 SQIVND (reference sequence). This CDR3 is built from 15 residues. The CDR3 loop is CASSRGNPYNSPLHF. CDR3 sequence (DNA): TGTGCCAGTAGTAGGGGGAACCCTTATAATTCACCCCTCCACTTT.

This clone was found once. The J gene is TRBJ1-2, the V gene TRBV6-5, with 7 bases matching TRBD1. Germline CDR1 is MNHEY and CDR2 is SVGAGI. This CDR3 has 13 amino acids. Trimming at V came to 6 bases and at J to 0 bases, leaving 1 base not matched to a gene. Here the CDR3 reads CASRGTANYGYTF. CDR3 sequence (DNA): TGTGCCAGCAGGGGGACAGCTAACTATGGCTACACCTTC.

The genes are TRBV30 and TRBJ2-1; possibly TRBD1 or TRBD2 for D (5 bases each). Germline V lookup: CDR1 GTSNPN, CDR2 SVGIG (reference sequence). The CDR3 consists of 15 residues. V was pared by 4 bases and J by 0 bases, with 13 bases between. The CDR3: CAWTVGLASYNEQFF. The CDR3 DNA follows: TGTGCCTGGACTGTGGGGCTAGCCTCCTACAATGAGCAGTTCTTC.